This T cell receptor (beta chain) was sequenced for a study of blood T cell repertoires in COVID-19. Study in general: Sites across the United States, Italy and Spain contributed samples from acute and convalescent COVID-19. T cells, B-cell-depleted T cells, or PBMCs provided the cDNA or gDNA that served as material.

Patients of the Seattle cohort, enrolled during active infection, were followed longitudinally. Original handling: Amplification of reference gene primers provided the estimated nucleated cell counts. The repertoire was sequenced with immunoSEQ multiplex PCR; TCRdb's copy has only in-frame clones and lacks some. V and J calls and clone size come straight from that table; D and trimming were deduced from the DNA. Counted here are 250,000 to 300,000 clones, roughly 91% occurring once; the ten biggest clones make up roughly 10%. CDR3 length: 15 residues. Germline assignment: CDR1 SGHTA and CDR2 FQGNSA. After removal of 5 bases from V and 3 bases from J, the junction contained 8 bases not matched to a gene.

Sample: peripheral blood. The rearrangement joins TRBV7-2 to TRBJ2-7, with TRBD2 matching 9 bases. The receptor was isolated from a woman aged 25 to 39 with COVID-19, enrolled during active disease. For the CDR3, the DNA is TGTGCCAGCAGCGCCAGCGGGGGGCTAAGCTACGAGCAGTACTTC. This gives the protein CASSASGGLSYEQYF.